A few counts support the clone carrying this TCR beta chain. The antigen is not known. Patients showing uncontrolled infection, other autoimmune disease, pregnancy or lactation were ineligible. This sample stems from a study of T cells in Graves' hyperthyroidism and ophthalmopathy. Regions amplified from RNA transcripts were the TCR beta CDR3 regions. First-round RT-PCR with HTBI primers amplified the TCR CDR3 region. TCRdb re-derived calls from the multiplex PCR reads in MiXCR, one entry per CDR3 protein. In the table there are around 290,000 distinct CDR3 sequences, about 15% of which are singletons. General observations from the study: Expanded thyroid clonotypes (above 0.001) were mostly also found in blood.

Sequencing used blood. The sequence derives from a woman in her sixties or seventies with Graves' ophthalmopathy.

CDR3 in amino acids: CASSLALNPSTDTQYF. The CDR3 region has the DNA TGTGCCAGCAGCTTAGCGCTCAACCCCAGCACAGATACGCAGTATTTT. V usage is TRBV7-9 and J usage is TRBJ2-3, with unresolved D. V dropped 0 bases and J dropped 0 bases, with 10 bases sitting between them. The CDR3 totals 16 residues. Germline V gene sequence: CDR1 SEHNR, CDR2 FQNEAQ (reference sequence).